This TCR beta chain stems from a study of CD8+ T cells in alopecia areata. Across the whole study: Treatment comprised oral tofacitinib, 5 to 10 mg twice daily, in treated patients.

This clone was observed once. Lesional scalp punch biopsies and peripheral blood came from alopecia areata patients. Germline V gene lookup returns CDR1 MNHEY and CDR2 SMNVEV (reference sequence). CDR3 length: 12 residues. V lost 6 bases and J lost 6, with 10 bases in between. Extraction of RNA preceded its reverse transcription into cDNA, which served as the sequencing template. TCRdb's copy holds only in-frame clones and misses some; the assay was immunoSEQ multiplex PCR. The data contain about 150,000 clones, 80% to 90% of them singletons. V gene TRBV27 combines with J gene TRBJ2-3; perhaps TRBD1 as D (5 bases). The TCR originated in a human donor with alopecia areata. The starting material was CD8+ T cells sorted from blood, obtained at week 0. This CDR3 reads CASRIGVDTQYF. DNA for the CDR3: TGTGCCAGCAGAATAGGGGTGGATACGCAGTATTTT.